This entry lists 20 T cell receptor beta chains sequenced from one sample in a study of T-cell memory formation after mild COVID-19. MiXCR was run by TCRdb on the 5' RACE reads, yielding one entry per CDR3 protein. The sample has about 190,000 distinct CDR3 sequences, roughly 30% seen once. The sequenced sample consisted of PBMCs or a T cell subset sorted from them (not recorded which). These receptors all stem from an adult woman who had mild COVID-19 (a few samples of this study predate the infection). Cell type and time point are not known.

This chain connects TRBV29-1 to TRBJ2-2; TRBD2 might be the D (6 bases). The V gene lost 3 bases and the J gene lost 5 bases, with 16 bases spanning the gap. From germline, CDR1 is SQVTM and CDR2 ANQGSEA. The CDR3 spans 15 residues. This CDR3 is CSVDSGATGTGELFF. The DNA of the CDR3 is TGCAGCGTTGACTCGGGAGCGACGGGGACCGGGGAGCTGTTTTTT.

This clonotype was detected only a few times. V gene TRBV10-3 combines with J gene TRBJ2-7; unclear D gene. This CDR3 comprises 14 residues. Germline V gene lookup returns CDR1 ENHRY and CDR2 SYGVKD. The V end lost 0 bases, the J end lost 4 bases, and 10 bases lay between the germline ends. This chain's CDR3 is CAISESGDEYEQYF. The CDR3 DNA reads as TGTGCCATCAGTGAGTCTGGAGACGAGTACGAGCAGTACTTC.

Only a few counts were recorded for this clonotype. The V gene is TRBV12-3 or TRBV12-4, the J gene TRBJ2-5; D gene uncertain. The CDR3 has 13 amino acids. V lost 1 base and J lost 5, with 8 bases in between. The CDR3 DNA reads TGTGCCAGCAGTTTAGGGGCGTCGGAGACCCAGTACTTC. Protein product: CASSLGASETQYF.

The V call is TRBV11-2, the J call TRBJ2-3, with TRBD2 matching 9 bases. Germline V gene sequence: CDR1 SGHAT, CDR2 FQNNGV. After removal of 0 bases from V and 6 bases from J, the junction contained 10 bases not matched to a gene. The CDR3 spans 17 residues. DNA for the CDR3: TGTGCCAGCAGCTTAGATCTTTTTGGGACTAGCCCCGATACGCAGTATTTT. Its protein is CASSLDLFGTSPDTQYF.

The V and J genes are TRBV6-6 and TRBJ2-1; unclear D gene. There are 17 residues in the CDR3. Trimming took 2 bases from V and 0 from J, leaving 14 bases between them. Germline CDR1 reads MNHNY; CDR2 reads SVGAGI (reference sequence). CDR3 region: CASSYPQTANSYNEQFF. In DNA form, the CDR3 reads TGTGCCAGCAGTTACCCCCAGACGGCGAACTCCTACAATGAGCAGTTCTTC.

This clonotype has just a few counts. This chain uses TRBV7-9 with TRBJ2-1, with 9 nucleotides matching TRBD2. Unmatched junction bases numbered 11, after V lost 6 bases and J lost 8 bases. The CDR3 spans 15 residues. CDR1 and CDR2 (germline): SEHNR, FQNEAQ (reference sequence). As DNA, the CDR3 is TGTGCCAGCAGTGACGGGACTAGCTTTGAGGATGAGCAGTTCTTC. Translation: CASSDGTSFEDEQFF. The entire variable domain, with the rest obtained from reference TRBV7-9 and TRBJ2-1, is as follows: DTGVSQNPRHKITKRGQNVTFRCDPISEHNRLYWYRQTLGQGPEFLTYFQNEAQLEKSRLLSDRFSAERPKGSFSTLEIQRTEQGDSAMYLCASSDGTSFEDEQFFGPGTRLTVL.

A few counts support this clonotype. The chain employs TRBV7-6 and TRBJ1-6; 7 nucleotides line up with TRBD1. Germline CDR1 reads SGHVS; CDR2 reads FNYEAQ. The CDR3 contains 14 residues. With 3 bases clipped from V and 9 bases from J, the junction kept 5 bases outside the gene matches. The CDR3 nucleotides read TGTGCCAGCAGCTTCGGACAGGAACCTTCACCCCTCCACTTT. Its protein is CASSFGQEPSPLHF.

This chain connects TRBV6-5 to TRBJ2-7, with 8 bases fitting TRBD1. V dropped 2 bases and J dropped 7; count of bases not matched to a gene: 10. The germline V gene has CDR1 MNHEY and CDR2 SVGAGI. This CDR3 region has 15 residues. The CDR3, as DNA: TGTGCCAGCAGTTACGGGGACAGGATCTTGGGGGAGCAGTACTTC. Translation gives CASSYGDRILGEQYF.

This clonotype turned up a few times. The chain carries TRBV7-2 and TRBJ1-1, with a possible D match to TRBD1 (5 bases). The germline gives CDR1 SGHTA, CDR2 FQGNSA. The germline V and J ends were trimmed by 5 bases and 3 bases, with 22 bases remaining between them. The CDR3 has 17 amino acids. CDR3 sequence reads: CASSPQVGGGLDTEAFF. The CDR3 DNA reads TGTGCCAGCAGCCCACAGGTTGGGGGGGGGTTGGACACTGAAGCTTTCTTT.

J is TRBJ2-5 and V is TRBV27, with D perhaps TRBD1 (5 bases). Per the germline V gene, CDR1 is MNHEY and CDR2 is SMNVEV (reference sequence). The V end was cut by 7 bases, the J end by 3 bases, with 12 bases between. The CDR3 sequence is 13 residues long. The CDR3 nucleotides are TGTGCCAGCACCGACCAGGGAAAAGAGACCCAGTACTTC. Translation gives CASTDQGKETQYF.

CDR3 nucleotides: TGTGCCAGCAGCTTAGGCCAGAAACAGACCCAGTACTTC. Translation gives CASSLGQKQTQYF. This rearrangement joins TRBV11-2 to TRBJ2-5; D unresolved. The germline CDR1 and CDR2 sequences are SGHAT and FQNNGV. V gave up 1 base and J gave up 6 bases, with 9 bases separating them. This CDR3 spans 13 amino acids.

The rearrangement uses TRBV5-1 and TRBJ1-1; D unclear. V lost 2 bases and J lost 5, with 13 bases in between. Germline V gives CDR1 SGHRS, CDR2 YFSETQ. This CDR3 has 14 amino acids. CDR3: CASSFTPGRTEAFF. The DNA of the CDR3 is TGCGCCAGCAGCTTCACCCCGGGTCGGACTGAAGCTTTCTTT.

The chain carries TRBV12-3 or TRBV12-4 and TRBJ2-5; D is possibly TRBD1 or TRBD2 (5 bases each). The CDR3 runs 14 residues. V was pared by 4 bases and J by 1 base, with 10 bases between. The CDR3 protein is CASSSPGTQETQYF. DNA of the CDR3: TGTGCCAGCAGTTCACCGGGGACCCAAGAGACCCAGTACTTC.

This clonotype showed up just a few times. This chain links TRBV7-6 with TRBJ2-7, with 12 bases identical to TRBD1. V dropped 6 bases and J dropped 5; count of bases not matched to a gene: 5. The CDR3 has 14 residues. CDR1 SGHVS and CDR2 FNYEAQ come from the germline V gene. CDR3 sequence: CASRGQGADDEQYF. In nucleotides, the CDR3 is TGTGCCAGCAGGGGACAGGGGGCAGATGACGAGCAGTACTTC.

The count of this clonotype is one. V gene TRBV20-1 combines with J gene TRBJ1-1; unclear D gene. The CDR3 contains 12 residues. Germline CDR1 is DFQATT and CDR2 is SNEGSKA (reference sequence). V lost 2 bases, J lost 1 base, and 5 bases lay in between. The CDR3 DNA sequence: TGCAGTGCTAGAAGCCCGAACACTGAAGCTTTCTTT. Protein sequence: CSARSPNTEAFF.

This chain joins TRBV20-1 and TRBJ2-2; no clear D. CDR3 length: 16 residues. The V end was cut by 0 bases, the J end by 1 base, with 12 bases between. Germline CDR1 and CDR2: DFQATT and SNEGSKA (reference sequence). The DNA of the CDR3 is TGCAGTGCTAGAGATCATTATAACAGGAACACCGGGGAGCTGTTTTTT. It translates to CSARDHYNRNTGELFF.

CDR3 bases: TGTGCCAGCAGAGCGCGGGGTAACACCGGGGAGCTGTTTTTT. Translating gives CASRARGNTGELFF. This rearrangement joins TRBV11-1 to TRBJ2-2, with a possible D match to TRBD2 (6 bases). The CDR3 contains 14 residues. The germline V gene encodes CDR1 SGHAT and CDR2 FQDESV (reference sequence). V shed 6 bases and J shed 2 bases, with 10 bases lying between them.

This clonotype was counted at least ten times. The V gene is TRBV2, the J gene TRBJ2-7, with TRBD1 as a possible D gene (6 bases). There are 17 residues in the CDR3. The germline CDR1 and CDR2 sequences are SNHLY and FYNNEI. V was cut by 4 bases and J by 0 bases, with 19 bases left in between. CDR3: CASSGDFDRPASYEQYF. CDR3 nucleotide sequence: TGTGCCAGCAGTGGAGACTTCGACAGGCCCGCCTCCTACGAGCAGTACTTC.

The V call is TRBV3-1, the J call TRBJ2-7; D is perhaps TRBD1 (6 bases). Trimming shortened V by 4 bases and J by 0 bases, and 10 bases separated the two germline ends. Per the germline V gene, CDR1 is LGHDT and CDR2 is YNNKEL (reference sequence). The CDR3 contains 14 residues. CDR3 sequence (DNA): TGTGCCAGCAGCCCGACGACAGGCTCCTACGAGCAGTACTTC. The encoded protein is CASSPTTGSYEQYF.

The chain is built from TRBV7-9 and TRBJ1-4, with D possibly TRBD1 on 5 matching bases. The germline CDR1 and CDR2 sequences are SEHNR and FQNEAQ (reference sequence). There are 15 residues in the CDR3. The germline V and J ends were trimmed by 5 bases and 8 bases, with 18 bases remaining between them. CDR3 coding DNA: TGTGCCAGCAGCATGGGCCGGGGGATGACGGAAAAACTGTTTTTT. Its translation is CASSMGRGMTEKLFF.